A selection of T cell receptor beta chains follows, all from one sample in a study of CD8 T cells in ankylosing spondylitis. TCRdb re-derived calls from the 5' RACE reads in MiXCR, one entry per CDR3 protein. The data contain 200,000 to 300,000 distinct CDR3 sequences, about 30% of them seen just once; the ten biggest clones take up around 4.4%. Specimen: blood, either unsorted or a sorted T cell fraction (not recorded which). The origin of the receptors is a male donor with ankylosing spondylitis or in good health (not recorded which). Both conserved end residues are part of each CDR3. D genes are given only for firm matches. Not every row has a clone size; where given, it reads once, few, many or a size class.

V gene: TRBV29-1
J gene: TRBJ2-3
D gene: .
clone size: few
CDR3 DNA: TGCAGCGTTGCCGCGGGCCGTAGCACAGATACGCAGTATTTT
CDR3 protein: CSVAAGRSTDTQYF

V gene: TRBV4-1
J gene: TRBJ1-2
D gene: .
clone size: .
CDR3 DNA: TGCGCCAGCAGCCAAGATTACGGGGTTGTGGGCTACACCTTC
CDR3 protein: CASSQDYGVVGYTF

V gene: TRBV20-1
J gene: TRBJ2-5
D gene: .
clone size: .
CDR3 DNA: TGCAGTGCTAGAGGCGGGGGCCCGGAGACCCAGTACTTC
CDR3 protein: CSARGGGPETQYF

V gene: TRBV3-1
J gene: TRBJ1-3
D gene: .
clone size: .
CDR3 DNA: TGTGCCAGCAGCCGTCGCGGGGGCGCTGGAAACACCATATATTTT
CDR3 protein: CASSRRGGAGNTIYF

V gene: TRBV28
J gene: TRBJ1-4
D gene: .
clone size: .
CDR3 DNA: TGTGCCAGCATCGCCGGAGGGACAACTAATGAAAAACTGTTTTTT
CDR3 protein: CASIAGGTTNEKLFF

V gene: TRBV30
J gene: TRBJ1-1
D gene: .
clone size: .
CDR3 DNA: TGTGCCTGGAGTGTAAGGCCGAGGGTTGAAGCTTTCTTT
CDR3 protein: CAWSVRPRVEAFF

V gene: TRBV29-1
J gene: TRBJ2-7
D gene: .
clone size: .
CDR3 DNA: TGCAGCGTTCCCGGCTTCGGGGCGCCGAAACAGTACTTC
CDR3 protein: CSVPGFGAPKQYF

V gene: TRBV15
J gene: TRBJ2-3
D gene: .
clone size: .
CDR3 DNA: TGTGCCACCAGCAGAGATATGGGGCCAGATACGCAGTATTTT
CDR3 protein: CATSRDMGPDTQYF

V gene: TRBV7-8
J gene: TRBJ2-3
D gene: TRBD2
clone size: once
CDR3 DNA: TGTGCCAGCAGCTTACCGGGGGGGCAAGATACGCAGTATTTT
CDR3 protein: CASSLPGGQDTQYF

V gene: TRBV7-2
J gene: TRBJ1-5
D gene: .
clone size: .
CDR3 DNA: TGTGCCAGCAGCTTAGGTGTGAGAAGCAATCAGCCCCAGCATTTT
CDR3 protein: CASSLGVRSNQPQHF

V gene: TRBV5-6
J gene: TRBJ2-5
D gene: .
clone size: .
CDR3 DNA: TGTGCCAGCAGCTTTCCGGGGGCGGAGACCCAGTACTTC
CDR3 protein: CASSFPGAETQYF

V gene: TRBV27
J gene: TRBJ2-5
D gene: TRBD1
clone size: few
CDR3 DNA: TGTGCCAGCAGTCTCAGACAGGGGGAGACCCAGTACTTC
CDR3 protein: CASSLRQGETQYF

V gene: TRBV5-1
J gene: TRBJ2-1
D gene: TRBD2
clone size: few
CDR3 DNA: TGCGCCAGCAGCTTGGTTGCGGGGGTCTCCTACAATGAGCAGTTCTTC
CDR3 protein: CASSLVAGVSYNEQFF

V gene: TRBV10-3
J gene: TRBJ2-7
D gene: .
clone size: .
CDR3 DNA: TGTGCCATCAGTGAGCCCGAGTACGAGCAGTACTTC
CDR3 protein: CAISEPEYEQYF

V gene: TRBV12-3/TRBV12-4
J gene: TRBJ2-3
D gene: TRBD1
clone size: few
CDR3 DNA: TGTGCCAGCAGAGTTGACAGGGGCACAGATACGCAGTATTTT
CDR3 protein: CASRVDRGTDTQYF

V gene: TRBV12-3/TRBV12-4
J gene: TRBJ2-6
D gene: .
clone size: .
CDR3 DNA: TGTGCCAGCAGTTTCCTCGGGGCCAACGTCCTGACTTTC
CDR3 protein: CASSFLGANVLTF

V gene: TRBV6-1
J gene: TRBJ2-2
D gene: .
clone size: .
CDR3 DNA: TGTGCCAGCACCCTCGGGCGGCCCTTCGCGAACACCGGGGAGCTGTTTTTT
CDR3 protein: CASTLGRPFANTGELFF

V gene: TRBV6-5
J gene: TRBJ2-2
D gene: .
clone size: few
CDR3 DNA: TGTGCCAGCAGTTCAGGGACTCGAAACACCGGGGAGCTGTTTTTT
CDR3 protein: CASSSGTRNTGELFF

V gene: TRBV20-1
J gene: TRBJ1-1
D gene: .
clone size: .
CDR3 DNA: TGCAGTGCTAGAGGGGGCATTGGCACTGAAGCTTTCTTT
CDR3 protein: CSARGGIGTEAFF

V gene: TRBV5-6
J gene: TRBJ2-5
D gene: .
clone size: .
CDR3 DNA: TGTGCCAGCAGCTGGGGGACGGGGTACCAAGAGACCCAGTACTTC
CDR3 protein: CASSWGTGYQETQYF

V gene: TRBV29-1
J gene: TRBJ2-7
D gene: TRBD1
clone size: .
CDR3 DNA: TGCAGCGTTGCCGGGACAGGGACCTACGAGCAGTACTTC
CDR3 protein: CSVAGTGTYEQYF

V gene: TRBV2
J gene: TRBJ2-7
D gene: .
clone size: many
CDR3 DNA: TGTGCCAGCAGTGAAAACAGGGACTCCTACGAGCAGTACTTC
CDR3 protein: CASSENRDSYEQYF

V gene: TRBV6-5
J gene: TRBJ1-5
D gene: TRBD1
clone size: .
CDR3 DNA: TGTGCCAGCAGTTACGGGACAGGAAGTCAGCCCCAGCATTTT
CDR3 protein: CASSYGTGSQPQHF

V gene: TRBV6-1
J gene: TRBJ2-1
D gene: .
clone size: few
CDR3 DNA: TGTGCCAGCACCGCGGACAGCTACAATGAGCAGTTCTTC
CDR3 protein: CASTADSYNEQFF

V gene: TRBV20-1
J gene: TRBJ2-3
D gene: .
clone size: few
CDR3 DNA: TGCAGTGCTAGGCCCGGAAGCTCGGGTTCAGATACGCAGTATTTT
CDR3 protein: CSARPGSSGSDTQYF

V gene: TRBV20-1
J gene: TRBJ1-2
D gene: TRBD1
clone size: .
CDR3 DNA: TGCAGTGCTAGACAGGGGACAGGGCTTGGCTACACCTTC
CDR3 protein: CSARQGTGLGYTF

V gene: TRBV2
J gene: TRBJ2-7
D gene: TRBD2
clone size: few
CDR3 DNA: TGTGCCAGCAGCGCCTTGAGCGGGGTCTCCTACGAGCAGTACTTC
CDR3 protein: CASSALSGVSYEQYF

V gene: TRBV7-9
J gene: TRBJ2-1
D gene: TRBD2
clone size: .
CDR3 DNA: TGTGCCAGCAGCCTCCGACTAGCGGGGCACAATGAGCAGTTCTTC
CDR3 protein: CASSLRLAGHNEQFF

V gene: TRBV7-8
J gene: TRBJ2-5
D gene: .
clone size: .
CDR3 DNA: TGTGCCAGCAGCTTAGGTCTAGCCCCCCAAGAGACCCAGTACTTC
CDR3 protein: CASSLGLAPQETQYF

V gene: TRBV4-1
J gene: TRBJ1-2
D gene: .
clone size: .
CDR3 DNA: TGCGCCAGCAGCCAGGAAACGGGGTTCCTTTTACACCGCAACTTC
CDR3 protein: CASSQETGFLLHRNF

V gene: TRBV6-5
J gene: TRBJ1-1
D gene: .
clone size: many
CDR3 DNA: TGTGCCAGCAGTTACTCGAGGCAGTCCCCCTTGGGTAACACTGAAGCTTTCTTT
CDR3 protein: CASSYSRQSPLGNTEAFF

V gene: TRBV27
J gene: TRBJ1-5
D gene: .
clone size: .
CDR3 DNA: TGTGCCAGCAGCAGGACCCGGGAGCTGCATCAGCCCCAGCATTTT
CDR3 protein: CASSRTRELHQPQHF

V gene: TRBV20-1
J gene: TRBJ2-7
D gene: .
clone size: few
CDR3 DNA: TGCAGTGCTAGGTACAGCTACGAGCAGTACTTC
CDR3 protein: CSARYSYEQYF

V gene: TRBV7-2
J gene: TRBJ2-7
D gene: TRBD1
clone size: few
CDR3 DNA: TGTGCCAGCAGCTTAGATGGGACAGGGGAGGGATACGAGCAGTACTTC
CDR3 protein: CASSLDGTGEGYEQYF

V gene: TRBV20-1
J gene: TRBJ2-7
D gene: .
clone size: .
CDR3 DNA: TGCAGCCCTGAGTCGGGTAGGGTCTACACCTACGAGCAGTACTTC
CDR3 protein: CSPESGRVYTYEQYF

V gene: TRBV20-1
J gene: TRBJ2-3
D gene: .
clone size: few
CDR3 DNA: TGCAGTGCCACAGGGGGGGGGCGAAGCACAGATACGCAGTATTTT
CDR3 protein: CSATGGGRSTDTQYF

V gene: TRBV9
J gene: TRBJ2-5
D gene: TRBD2
clone size: few
CDR3 DNA: TGTGCCAGCAGCGTAGCGGGGGGGCACCAAGAGACCCAGTACTTC
CDR3 protein: CASSVAGGHQETQYF

V gene: TRBV12-3/TRBV12-4
J gene: TRBJ2-7
D gene: TRBD2
clone size: .
CDR3 DNA: TGTGCCAGCAGCCCGAGCGGGGACCCCTACGAGCAGTACTTC
CDR3 protein: CASSPSGDPYEQYF

V gene: TRBV29-1
J gene: TRBJ2-1
D gene: .
clone size: few
CDR3 DNA: TGCAGCGTTGACCCGGGGAGCTCCTACAATGAGCAGTTCTTC
CDR3 protein: CSVDPGSSYNEQFF

V gene: TRBV7-9
J gene: TRBJ2-7
D gene: TRBD2
clone size: .
CDR3 DNA: TGTGCCAGCAGCCAAGGAGCGAGCGGGGGCACCTACGAGCAGTACTTC
CDR3 protein: CASSQGASGGTYEQYF

V gene: TRBV27
J gene: TRBJ2-2
D gene: TRBD2
clone size: few
CDR3 DNA: TGTGCCAGCAGTTTATTGGTGGCGGGGGGCACCGGGGAGCTGTTTTTT
CDR3 protein: CASSLLVAGGTGELFF

V gene: TRBV20-1
J gene: TRBJ2-3
D gene: .
clone size: .
CDR3 DNA: TGCAGTGCTAGACCTCTGACGGGGTGGACAGATACGCAGTATTTT
CDR3 protein: CSARPLTGWTDTQYF

V gene: TRBV7-3
J gene: TRBJ1-1
D gene: TRBD1
clone size: .
CDR3 DNA: TGTGCCAGCAGCTTGGCCGGGACAGAGGCTATGAACACTGAAGCTTTCTTT
CDR3 protein: CASSLAGTEAMNTEAFF

V gene: TRBV11-2
J gene: TRBJ2-3
D gene: .
clone size: few
CDR3 DNA: TGTGCCAGCAGTGGAATGGACAGTAGCACAGATACGCAGTATTTT
CDR3 protein: CASSGMDSSTDTQYF

V gene: TRBV12-3/TRBV12-4
J gene: TRBJ1-3
D gene: .
clone size: .
CDR3 DNA: TGTGCCAGCAGTTTACAAAACACCATATATTTT
CDR3 protein: CASSLQNTIYF

V gene: TRBV10-1
J gene: TRBJ2-7
D gene: .
clone size: few
CDR3 DNA: TGCGCCAGCAGTGAGCGGCTAGTCTCCGAGCAGTACTTC
CDR3 protein: CASSERLVSEQYF

V gene: TRBV12-3/TRBV12-4
J gene: TRBJ1-2
D gene: TRBD1
clone size: few
CDR3 DNA: TGTGCCAGCAGCCCGTCCCAAAGGACAGGTGGCTACACCTTC
CDR3 protein: CASSPSQRTGGYTF

V gene: TRBV24-1
J gene: TRBJ2-1
D gene: .
clone size: .
CDR3 DNA: TGTGCCACCAGTGATAGGCAGGGACCATACAATGAGCAGTTCTTC
CDR3 protein: CATSDRQGPYNEQFF

V gene: TRBV29-1
J gene: TRBJ1-1
D gene: TRBD1
clone size: many
CDR3 DNA: TGCAGCGTTGCCCGGGACAGGGATTACACTGAAGCTTTCTTT
CDR3 protein: CSVARDRDYTEAFF

V gene: TRBV30
J gene: TRBJ1-1
D gene: .
clone size: .
CDR3 DNA: TGTGCCTGGAGTCCTTCAGAGTACACTGAAGCTTTCTTT
CDR3 protein: CAWSPSEYTEAFF

V gene: TRBV13
J gene: TRBJ2-5
D gene: .
clone size: .
CDR3 DNA: TGTGCCAGCGGTCCCCGGTCACGAGAGACCCAGTACTTC
CDR3 protein: CASGPRSRETQYF

V gene: TRBV12-3/TRBV12-4
J gene: TRBJ1-5
D gene: TRBD1
clone size: .
CDR3 DNA: TGTGCCAGCAGCTCTCAGGGGGCTCAGCCCCAGCATTTT
CDR3 protein: CASSSQGAQPQHF

V gene: TRBV20-1
J gene: TRBJ2-5
D gene: .
clone size: few
CDR3 DNA: TGCAGTGCTAGAATCGTGGGCGGAGCACAAGAGACCCAGTACTTC
CDR3 protein: CSARIVGGAQETQYF

V gene: TRBV2
J gene: TRBJ2-7
D gene: .
clone size: .
CDR3 DNA: TGTGCCAGCAGTGAGCCCAGGTCGCGTTCGTACTTC
CDR3 protein: CASSEPRSRSYF

V gene: TRBV5-1
J gene: TRBJ2-3
D gene: .
clone size: few
CDR3 DNA: TGCGCCAGCAGCCAGCGGACAGATTCAACAGATACGCAGTATTTT
CDR3 protein: CASSQRTDSTDTQYF